The present entry profiles one TCR beta chain with its context. This sample is part of a study of blood T cell repertoires in COVID-19. About the study: Sites in the United States, Italy and Spain provided acute and convalescent COVID-19 samples. PBMCs, B-cell-depleted T cells, or T cells provided the cDNA or gDNA that made up the material.

Trimming pared 3 bases from V and 4 bases from J, leaving 5 bases between. The CDR3 totals 12 residues. Germline V gene lookup returns CDR1 KGHDR and CDR2 SFDVKD. Per the study methods: Reference gene primer amplification yielded estimated nucleated cell counts. Data came from immunoSEQ multiplex PCR; TCRdb stores just in-frame clones and leaves some out. V, J and clone size derive from that table, while D and trimming were established from the DNA sequence. The sample has hundreds of thousands of clones; around nine tenths are singletons. The TCR comes from a man in his sixties or seventies with acute or convalescent COVID-19. Specimen: peripheral blood. The chain has TRBV24-1 and TRBJ1-2; D unclear. The chain's CDR3 is CATSDPVYGYTF. CDR3 in DNA: TGTGCCACCAGTGATCCAGTCTATGGCTACACCTTC.